These 27 T cell receptor beta chains originate from one sample sequenced in a study of regulatory T cells in long-lasting Graves disease. Time point noted: newly diagnosed GD, antithyroid drugs for less than 3 months. The TCR library used RNA extracted from PBMCs. CDR3-region Arm-PCR and iRepertoire HTBI primers produced the TCR beta libraries. From the multiplex PCR reads, TCRdb called clonotypes with MiXCR, one entry per CDR3 protein. In the table there are over 300,000 distinct CDR3 sequences, 15% to 17% of which are singletons. The input for sequencing was peripheral blood mononuclear cells (PBMCs), taken at new diagnosis, from a patient treated with antithyroid drugs. The receptors come from a female donor with Graves disease.

V and J are TRBV6-4 and TRBJ2-3; D call uncertain. CDR3 size: 14 residues. Germline loops: CDR1 MRHNA, CDR2 SNTAGT. V was trimmed by 3 bases and J by 2 bases, leaving 9 bases between them. CDR3 loop: CASSEQLHTDTQYF. The CDR3, as DNA: TGTGCCAGCAGTGAACAACTCCACACAGATACGCAGTATTTT.

The chain links TRBV5-5 to TRBJ1-1; D ambiguous. Looked up from germline, CDR1 is SGHKS and CDR2 is YYEKEE (reference sequence). Trimming shortened V by 3 bases and J by 3 bases, and 18 bases separated the two germline ends. The CDR3 length is 16 residues. For the CDR3, the DNA is TGTGCCAGCAGCTCAAAGGAGCCCTACGCCTACACTGAAGCTTTCTTT. Amino acid sequence: CASSSKEPYAYTEAFF.

Only a few counts were recorded for this clonotype. The chain links TRBV12-3 or TRBV12-4 to TRBJ1-4; D not certain. The CDR3 spans 14 residues. V was shortened by 1 base and J by 0 bases, with 3 bases between the two germline ends. The CDR3 DNA is TGTGCCAGCAGTTTAGGGCCAACTAATGAAAAACTGTTTTTT. Amino acid sequence: CASSLGPTNEKLFF.

This clonotype was picked up many times. V and J are TRBV29-1 and TRBJ2-7; D is unresolved. The V gene lost 3 bases and the J gene lost 2 bases, with 11 bases spanning the gap. CDR1 SQVTM and CDR2 ANQGSEA come from the germline V gene. This CDR3 comprises 13 residues. The CDR3 bases are TGCAGCGTTGAGTACTTTCACGCCTACGAGCAGTACTTC. The encoded protein is CSVEYFHAYEQYF.

This clonotype was counted many times. The chain is built from TRBV7-8 and TRBJ2-2; TRBD2 matches at 11 bases. The V and J ends lost 1 base and 9 bases, in that order; junction bases with no gene match: 7. The CDR3 contains 16 residues. Germline CDR1 reads SGHVS; CDR2 reads FQNEAQ. CDR3 nucleotide sequence: TGTGCCAGCAGCTTAGTTCTAGCGGGAGGAACTAGGGAGCTGTTTTTT. It codes for CASSLVLAGGTRELFF.

This clonotype was found many times. V gene TRBV6-2 or TRBV6-3 combines with J gene TRBJ2-7; possibly TRBD1 or TRBD2 for D (5 bases each). The CDR3 has 15 residues. Germline V gene lookup returns CDR1 MNHEY and CDR2 SVGEGT. V was trimmed by 7 bases and J by 2 bases, leaving 18 bases between them. Written as DNA, the CDR3 is TGTGCCAGCACCGCCACCGGGACGGTGACCTACGAGCAGTACTTC. Its translation: CASTATGTVTYEQYF.

V is TRBV7-6 and J is TRBJ2-3; 10 bases align to TRBD1. The CDR3 is made up of 17 amino acids. Trimming cost V 5 bases and J 1 base; bases outside gene matches: 9. In germline, CDR1 is SGHVS, CDR2 FNYEAQ. The chain's CDR3 is CASSTRTGTGGTDTQYF. The DNA for the CDR3 is TGTGCCAGCAGCACAAGGACCGGGACAGGGGGCACAGATACGCAGTATTTT.

This clonotype was seen repeatedly, ten times or more. The genes are TRBV5-1 and TRBJ1-2; tentatively, D is TRBD1 (5 bases). The CDR3 runs to 15 residues. Deletions cut 2 bases from V and 3 bases from J, with 14 bases between. CDR1 and CDR2 from the germline V gene are SGHRS and YFSETQ. CDR3 DNA: TGCGCCAGCAGCTTTGGCCGGGACGGCCACTATGGCTACACCTTC. It translates to CASSFGRDGHYGYTF.

This rearrangement joins TRBV7-3 to TRBJ1-5; TRBD1 matches at 8 bases. From germline, CDR1 is SGHTA and CDR2 FQGTGA. CDR3 length equals 16 residues. After removal of 5 bases from V and 2 bases from J, the junction contained 8 bases not matched to a gene. DNA for the CDR3: TGTGCCAGCAGCACTACAGGGGGAGTTGGCAATCAGCCCCAGCATTTT. Translation: CASSTTGGVGNQPQHF.

This clonotype was counted at least ten times. The rearrangement joins TRBV3-1 to TRBJ2-2, with D possibly being TRBD1 or TRBD2 (5 bases each). The CDR3 contains 12 residues. Germline CDR1 LGHDT, CDR2 YNNKEL (reference sequence). V lost 6 bases to trimming and J lost 6 bases, with 8 bases between them. The CDR3 DNA sequence: TGTGCCAGCAGTAGAGGGGCCGGGGAGCTGTTTTTT. This gives the protein CASSRGAGELFF.

The chain couples TRBV18 to TRBJ1-6; 11 bases map to TRBD1. Germline V gives CDR1 KGHSH, CDR2 LQKENI. The V gene end was trimmed by 3 bases and the J gene end by 11 bases; junction bases not matched to a gene: 6. The CDR3 consists of 15 residues. CDR3: CASSPGQGVSTPLHF. The CDR3 DNA follows: TGTGCCAGCTCACCGGGACAGGGGGTTTCGACACCCCTCCACTTT.

Only a few counts were recorded for this clonotype. The chain recombines TRBV12-3 or TRBV12-4 with TRBJ2-2; D may correspond to TRBD1 or TRBD2 (6 bases each). The CDR3 has 15 amino acids. V lost 6 bases and J lost 4, with 15 bases in between. The CDR3 here is CASSPWGAGTGELFF. The DNA for the CDR3 is TGTGCCAGCAGCCCCTGGGGGGCAGGCACCGGGGAGCTGTTTTTT.

The rearrangement links TRBV7-2 to TRBJ2-1, with 9 bases matching TRBD1. The CDR3 is made up of 18 amino acids. J lost 7 bases, V lost 4 bases, and 17 bases had no gene match. The V gene's germline CDR1 is SGHTA and CDR2 FQGNSA. This CDR3 is CASSYGTGPLVSVNEQFF. The DNA for the CDR3 is TGTGCCAGCAGCTACGGGACAGGGCCCCTCGTGTCGGTGAATGAGCAGTTCTTC.

This clonotype was detected many times. V is TRBV28 and J is TRBJ2-5, with 12 bases fitting TRBD2. Unmatched junction bases numbered 5, after V lost 8 bases and J lost 1 base. This CDR3 comprises 15 residues. Germline-derived CDR1 and CDR2 are MDHEN and SYDVKM. The CDR3 loop is CASHGTSGFQETQYF. CDR3 bases: TGTGCCAGCCATGGGACTAGCGGGTTCCAAGAGACCCAGTACTTC. The whole variable domain, remainder taken from reference TRBV28 and TRBJ2-5, is DVKVTQSSRYLVKRTGEKVFLECVQDMDHENMFWYRQDPGLGLRLIYFSYDVKMKEKGDIPEGYSVSREKKERFSLILESASTNQTSMYLCASHGTSGFQETQYFGPGTRLLVL.

This clonotype appeared many times. The genes are TRBV6-1 and TRBJ2-2; 8 positions agree with TRBD2. This CDR3 spans 17 amino acids. Germline loops: CDR1 MNHNS, CDR2 SASEGT. V shed 0 bases, J shed 5 bases, and the junction held 8 bases outside the gene matches. In nucleotides, the CDR3 is TGTGCCAGCAGTGAAGCGCACATAGCGGGGATTACCGGGGAGCTGTTTTTT. Its protein product is CASSEAHIAGITGELFF.

There are many counts of this clonotype. The chain recombines TRBV7-2 with TRBJ2-7; TRBD1 matches 9 bases. V was clipped by 0 bases and J by 2 bases; unmatched bases: 8. CDR1 is SGHTA and CDR2 is FQGNSA in the germline V gene. This CDR3 region has 17 residues. The CDR3 DNA is TGTGCCAGCAGCTTAGCTCATACCGGGACAGGGACCTACGAGCAGTACTTC. As protein: CASSLAHTGTGTYEQYF.

This clonotype was recorded at least ten times. This chain joins TRBV6-1 and TRBJ2-1, with TRBD2 matching 10 bases. CDR3 size: 15 residues. J was trimmed by 10 bases and V by 8 bases; bases with no gene match: 14. Germline V lookup: CDR1 MNHNS, CDR2 SASEGT. CDR3 sequence (DNA): TGTGCCAGCGGGCATTCAGCGGGGGGGAGCGAGGAGCAGTTCTTC. Its translation is CASGHSAGGSEEQFF.

This clonotype appeared many times. This rearrangement joins TRBV9 to TRBJ2-7; 8 bases are a match to TRBD1. Per germline, CDR1 SGDLS and CDR2 YYNGEE. V shed 5 bases, J shed 2 bases, and the junction held 6 bases outside the gene matches. The CDR3 covers 14 residues. The CDR3 nucleotides read TGTGCCAGCAGTACGGGACAGGACACCTACGAGCAGTACTTC. Its protein is CASSTGQDTYEQYF.

This chain connects TRBV3-1 to TRBJ2-7; D might be TRBD1 (6 bases). Germline CDR1 reads LGHDT; CDR2 reads YNNKEL (reference sequence). The CDR3 has 14 residues. Deletions cut 7 bases from V and 2 bases from J, with 15 bases between. This chain's CDR3 is CASTEGPGAYEQYF. Written as DNA, the CDR3 is TGTGCCAGCACAGAGGGTCCAGGGGCCTACGAGCAGTACTTC.

This clonotype was seen at least ten times. This sequence joins TRBV24-1 and TRBJ2-5; D possibly matches TRBD1 or TRBD2 (6 bases each). There are 17 residues in the CDR3. Per germline, CDR1 KGHDR and CDR2 SFDVKD. Trimming removed 0 bases at V and 4 bases at J, with 17 bases between. The CDR3 spells CATSDLDGTPGGETQYF. CDR3 DNA: TGTGCCACCAGTGATTTGGACGGGACACCCGGGGGAGAGACCCAGTACTTC.

In this sample, this clonotype turned up many times. The chain uses TRBV20-1 and TRBJ1-6, with D perhaps matching TRBD1 (5 bases). This CDR3 is built from 14 residues. Per the germline V gene, CDR1 is DFQATT and CDR2 is SNEGSKA (reference sequence). The V gene lost 3 bases and the J gene lost 8 bases, with 14 bases spanning the gap. This chain's CDR3 is CSASFGGGDSPLHF. The DNA of the CDR3 is TGCAGTGCTAGTTTCGGGGGAGGGGATTCACCCCTCCACTTT.

Regarding this clonotype: A read error is possible here, since a much larger clone lies one base away. V gene TRBV6-1 combines with J gene TRBJ2-5, with 7 bases identical to TRBD1. The CDR3 has 13 amino acids. Germline V gene lookup returns CDR1 MNHNS and CDR2 SASEGT. The CDR3 region is CDSTSGGYETQYF. CDR3 coding DNA: TGTGACAGCACATCAGGGGGTTACGAGACCCAGTACTTC.

Many counts were recorded for this clonotype. This rearrangement joins TRBV2 to TRBJ1-4; no firm D call. The V gene lost 8 bases and the J gene lost 4 bases, with 11 bases spanning the gap. The germline CDR1 and CDR2 sequences are SNHLY and FYNNEI. This CDR3 contains 13 residues. The chain's CDR3 is CASRRLLNEKLFF. DNA of the CDR3: TGTGCCAGCCGGCGACTTCTTAATGAAAAACTGTTTTTT. Drawing the rest from reference TRBV2 and TRBJ1-4, the complete variable domain is EPEVTQTPSHQVTQMGQEVILRCVPISNHLYFYWYRQILGQKVEFLVSFYNNEISEKSEIFDDQFSVERPDGSNFTLKIRSTKLEDSAMYFCASRRLLNEKLFFGSGTQLSVL.

This clonotype was seen repeatedly, ten times or more. CDR3 protein: CASSITGGLGYTF. DNA of the CDR3: TGTGCCAGCAGCATCACAGGGGGCTTGGGCTACACCTTC. The chain employs TRBV5-4 and TRBJ1-2; 9 bases are shared with TRBD1. J lost 8 bases, V lost 4 bases, and 6 bases had no gene match. The CDR3 has 13 residues. Germline lookup yields CDR1 SGHNT and CDR2 YYREEE (reference sequence). Drawing the rest from reference TRBV5-4 and TRBJ1-2, the complete variable domain is ETGVTQSPTHLIKTRGQQVTLRCSSQSGHNTVSWYQQALGQGPQFIFQYYREEENGRGNFPPRFSGLQFPNYSSELNVNALELDDSALYLCASSITGGLGYTFGSGTRLTVV.

The chain uses TRBV5-6 and TRBJ2-6; D tentatively reads TRBD1 or TRBD2 (6 bases each). V was shortened by 4 bases and J by 4 bases, with 21 bases between the two germline ends. The CDR3 runs to 18 residues. Germline assignment: CDR1 SGHDT and CDR2 YYEEEE. CDR3 nucleotides: TGTGCCAGCAGCCTGTTGGGGGGCGCGATGACGGGGGCCAACGTCCTGACTTTC. Protein product: CASSLLGGAMTGANVLTF.

This clonotype was seen ten or more times. The gene calls are TRBV2 and TRBJ1-5; 7 bases are shared with TRBD1. The CDR3 has 14 residues. The V segment lost 7 bases and the J segment 5 bases; nucleotides outside the gene matches: 8. The germline V gene has CDR1 SNHLY and CDR2 FYNNEI. CDR3 amino acids: CASTEGDSHQPQHF. As DNA, the CDR3 is TGTGCCAGCACCGAAGGGGACAGCCATCAGCCCCAGCATTTT.

This clonotype was seen ten or more times. The V and J genes are TRBV6-1 and TRBJ2-3; D not certain. This CDR3 comprises 18 residues. Per the germline V gene, CDR1 is MNHNS and CDR2 is SASEGT. Trimming removed 5 bases at V and 2 bases at J, with 23 bases between. CDR3 DNA: TGTGCCAGCAGTAGAAACGGTCCCTCGGCACCATTCACAGATACGCAGTATTTT. Translation gives CASSRNGPSAPFTDTQYF.